This T cell receptor beta chain was retrieved from a study of Ad26.COV2.S vaccination and SARS-CoV-2 variants. The CDR3 is 18 amino acids. A note on this clone: Its antigen is unidentified.

Noted treatment: some 20 received Ad26.COV2.S at low or high dose, single or two shots; about 5 received placebo; per-sample allocation not given. The investigators took samples on day 63 after the first vaccine or placebo injection. General study findings and limits: It was reported that spike-specific CD8+ and CD4+ T cell responses were substantially broad after vaccination.

Sequenced by immunoSEQ multiplex PCR; TCRdb stores in-frame clones only, minus some. There are 350,000 to 450,000 clones in the sample; 83% occur only once, and 7% to 9.5% lies in the top ten. The receptor was derived from a person aged 18-60 years who received the Ad26.COV2.S COVID-19 vaccine or a placebo. The sequences come from peripheral blood, collected in a trial of Ad26.COV2.S vaccine versus placebo. V gene TRBV21-1 combines with J gene TRBJ1-5; the table's D call TRBD1 went unverified against the DNA. TRBV21-1 is deemed a pseudogene. The CDR3 reads CASSSRQGRKCSNQPQHF. For the CDR3, the DNA is TGTGCCAGCAGCAGTAGACAGGGGCGCAAATGTAGCAATCAGCCCCAGCATTTT.